This T cell receptor (beta chain) was sequenced in a study of cytomegalovirus exposure and HLA in healthy donors. Study-wide results and limits: There were 160 or so TCR beta chains listed as cytomegalovirus-associated. Most TCR sequences showed up rarely, but some public TCRs showed up in many donors. Subsequent analysis found a tendency for first-cohort TCR clusters to co-occur within the roughly 130 validation repertoires.

The germline gives CDR1 SGHDN, CDR2 FVKESK. This CDR3 region has 15 residues. The V and J ends lost 4 bases and 9 bases respectively, with 16 bases between them. The method was immunoSEQ multiplex PCR; TCRdb's version includes in-frame clones alone and lacks a portion of them. This table has some 45,000 clones, roughly 94% appearing once. The donors formed part of the roughly 110-subject validation cohort, distinct from the roughly 640-subject first cohort. Concerning this clone: Its matching antigen is unknown.

The receptor comes from a woman aged 18-29 years in good health and CMV-seropositive. The sample was PBMCs. The chain combines TRBV14 with TRBJ1-6; no firm D call. CDR3 sequence: CASSPRHSPVSPLHF. The CDR3 coding sequence is TGTGCCAGCAGCCCCAGGCACAGTCCTGTTTCACCCCTCCACTTT.